Given below is one T cell receptor beta chain in context. The data originate from a study of technical replicates of blood from several donors. Profiling relied on immunoSEQ multiplex PCR, and the TCRdb table lists in-frame clones only, not all of them. The data hold just under 45,000 clones, with roughly 96% observed a single time. The CDR3 runs 11 residues. Germline CDR1 reads MNHNS; CDR2 reads SASEGT. V lost 6 bases to trimming and J lost 7 bases, with 9 bases between them. The V gene is TRBV6-1, the J gene TRBJ1-1, with a weak D call TRBD1 (6 bases). The source material was T cells isolated from PBMCs. This TCR derives from a human donor in good health. CDR3 bases: TGTGCCAGCAGCAGGGGATTTGAAGCTTTCTTT. Protein sequence: CASSRGFEAFF.